This TCR beta chain appears in the sequencing data of a study of cytomegalovirus exposure and HLA in healthy donors (dated by TCRdb to the late 2010s). Context from the whole study: According to an earlier analysis of several hundred of the donors, roughly 180 million T cells yielded 117 million unique TCR beta sequences and more than 250 Gb of sequence data. An early release covering roughly 640 HLA-typed donors comprised about 300 gigabases of sequencing data and tens of millions of unique TCR sequences. The genetic ancestry cluster associated with self-reported Caucasian donors included about four fifths of the roughly 400 genotyped donors. The study aimed to test whether cataloging public T cell receptors could reveal signatures of past pathogen exposure. Using immunosequencing, the study profiled T cell repertoires from some 670 subjects and related those repertoires to cytomegalovirus serostatus. In addition to the first cohort of around 670 subjects, a separate validation cohort of approximately 130 different subjects was used. To predict cytomegalovirus infection status, the study brought together high-throughput TCR immunosequencing, statistical association of individual TCRs with disease status, and machine learning. To study patterns of TCR occurrence, a later analysis re-analyzed previously published TCR beta repertoires from under 750 donors and added high-resolution HLA genotyping. Rather than drawing on any new phenotypic data, the later analysis identified candidate immune exposures from TCR beta sequences and the way those sequences occurred across donors. An earlier analysis of 500 to 750 of the donors applied high-throughput TCR beta sequencing to assess whether each TCR beta V gene segment acted as functional or pseudogenic. Alongside the repertoire data, information on donor age, sex, ethnicity and CMV serostatus was compiled. A later genetic analysis used genome-wide SNP genotypes for about 60% of the roughly 670 donors, treating that subset as a discovery cohort. Every repertoire in the discovery cohort had been generated on one and the same sequencing platform. Class I and class II HLA loci were covered by the typing at four-digit resolution. Typing coverage varied by locus: roughly 620-640 donors for A, B, C, DRB1 and DQB1; some 520 for DQA1; 606 for DPA1; around 490 for DPB1. Because of strong linkage in the cohort, 4 to 6 DR-DQ haplotypes were treated as single units for association and clustering. On average, 235,054 unique TCR beta nucleotide sequences were sequenced per donor among 398 genotyped donors of the cohort, with 15% to 20% of those sequences being non-productive.

For this chain, trimming is 5 bases at the V end and 6 bases at the J end, and the number of junction bases without a gene match is 6. In the germline V gene (reference sequence), CDR1 corresponds to LNHDA and CDR2 to SQIVND. From cysteine to phenylalanine, the CDR3 is 14 amino acids long. The kept DNA is CDR3 alone, 42 bases in frame from the first base. What the work shows at the level of the full study, not this receptor alone: A cluster of highly shared sequence variants was judged likely to be a technical artifact of the sequencing pipeline. Most TCR sequences were observed very rarely across donors, whereas some public TCRs were present in many individuals. Linkage disequilibrium might explain the correlated functional status among segregating V segments, but an unknown experimental factor could not be excluded. The study listed 150 to 200 TCR beta chains as associated with cytomegalovirus. A further reported finding was that TCR beta sequences accurately predicted the HLA-A and HLA-B alleles for most subjects in the first cohort. The authors suggested that the approach could potentially be generalized to other disease states and immunological phenotypes. In a later genetic analysis, fewer N-insertions in productive TCRs were reported among donors in an Asian-associated ancestry cluster than the approximately 670-donor mean. In vitro tests confirmed that a few of the cytomegalovirus-associated TCR beta chains recognize cytomegalovirus antigens. In a later analysis, HLA-associated TCR beta chains showed more clonal expansion and lower generation probabilities than non-associated chains that were equally common. Specific HLA alleles were associated with more than 15,000 TCR beta sequences at a false discovery rate of 0.05 in a later analysis. Roughly uniform sequencing depth across donors was assumed in presence/absence analyses, although this assumption may not hold. In a later analysis, the rate of TCR association differed among HLA loci, with DRB1 alleles having the most associated TCRs and HLA-C alleles having the fewest. An association between a missense DCLRE1C variant and V-gene and J-gene trimming of TCR beta chains was found in a later genetic analysis and replicated in an independent cohort. For the cohort, immune exposure information was limited to CMV serostatus. In an earlier analysis of around 500 of the donors, most TCR beta V segments appeared in productive rearrangements about 87% or about 30% of the time, broadly matching IMGT annotations. According to a later analysis, most CMV-associated TCR beta chains appeared to be HLA-restricted, and the HLA associations seemed to be driven largely by CMV exposure. Because the 87-base-pair reads could not distinguish some IMGT-functional V segments, including TRBV6-2 and TRBV6-3, those segments were excluded. Because HLA typing was unavailable for some donors at each locus, only the typed subset was used in association tests. This cohort had only TCR beta chains sequenced, and the lack of alpha or paired-chain data limited which features could be detected. In both the original and validation cohorts, the classifier was reported to diagnose cytomegalovirus status with high specificity and sensitivity. The earlier analysis of 587 of the donors excluded fewer than 20 rarely observed V segments, including chromosome 9 orphons, because counts were too low. When HLA alleles, especially DR and DQ, strongly co-occurred, TCR associations were difficult to assign to individual alleles. According to a later analysis, parvovirus B19, influenza, CMV and Epstein-Barr virus appeared linked to several top co-occurrence clusters.

The cohort consisted of 670 or so healthy bone marrow donors. At the time of sampling, all cohort members were nominally healthy, though unrecorded immune exposures were likely present. The donor tested CMV seropositive, placing the donor among the roughly 300 seropositive members of the cohort. A peripheral blood sample was provided by each donor, and peripheral blood mononuclear cells were used for TCR beta sequencing. The Qiagen DNeasy Blood Extraction Kit was used to extract genomic DNA from the blood cell samples. About this clone itself: Its antigen is still unknown. Per-nucleotide qualities are absent, and no much larger clonotype sits a single base away.

The method behind the library was the immunoSEQ multiplex PCR assay. For the multiplex PCR, a mixture combining 60 forward primers for TCR Vbeta segments and 13 reverse primers for TCR Jbeta segments was used. A multiplex PCR assay on genomic DNA amplified the CDR3 region of rearranged TCR beta genes. The amplified TCR beta libraries were sequenced on the Illumina HiSeq System as 87-base-pair reads. In the original analysis: In a later analysis, tens of millions of unique TCR beta chains were counted across the approximately 640 repertoires, and roughly 11 million of these chains were shared by at least two donors. To remove PCR and sequencing errors, raw reads were error-corrected and collapsed into unique sequences using a nearest-neighbor algorithm that merged closely related sequences. To assign V, D and J gene segments, CDR3 sequences were aligned to IMGT reference sequences. Each retained sequence needed at least a six-nucleotide match to both a V gene segment and a J gene segment. A rearrangement counted as productive if the CDR3 had no stop codons and remained in frame with V and J, and every other rearrangement counted as non-productive. CDR3 was defined by IMGT convention, running from the second conserved V-encoded cysteine to the conserved J-encoded phenylalanine. In an earlier analysis of around 540 of the donors, sequences lacking an unambiguous match to a single V gene segment were excluded. An earlier analysis of a few hundred of the donors called V segments functional above 56.7% productive rearrangements and segregating when the between-donor standard deviation exceeded 5%. A statistical classification framework was built for diagnosing cytomegalovirus status from the catalog of TCR beta chain sequences. V and J gene assignment, in a later analysis, came from comparing TCR nucleotide sequences with IMGT/GENE-DB human TR gene sequences. Using the TCRdist pipeline, a later analysis assigned CDR3 sequences along with most-parsimonious VDJ recombination scenarios. A later analysis defined each TCR beta chain by its CDR3 amino acid sequence plus V-gene family, and excluded reads lacking a unique V-gene family. A later analysis removed 600 or so highly shared, low-generation-probability nucleotide sequences to deal with suspected cross-contamination and a sequencing artifact. A later analysis calculated a clonal expansion index for each public chain from normalized within-repertoire ranks of inferred template counts. In a later analysis, generation probabilities were computed with a VDJ recombination model fitted to out-of-frame rearrangements, and the resulting probabilities were checked against IGoR. Hypergeometric tests were used in a later analysis to score TCR-TCR, TCR-HLA and TCR-CMV co-occurrence, with a repertoire-size bias correction applied to the TCR pairs. False discovery rates were estimated in a later analysis by permuting HLA or CMV assignments 20 times. In a later analysis, co-occurring TCRs were grouped using DBSCAN, with TCRdist sequence similarity added in when clustering inside HLA-allele-positive subsets. Repertoires with fewer than 30,000 or more than 120,000 public chains were left out of co-occurrence clustering, as were about five repertoires with anomalous nucleotide sharing. TCRdb re-hosts the immuneACCESS table, in-frame sequences only. Its copies lack some clones; in the studies checked, an unresolved V gene accounts for under half of them, and the cause for the rest is not known. That table furnishes V, J and clone size, whereas the DNA furnished D and trimming. This sample comprises about 140,000 clones, roughly four fifths of them detected only once. The top ten constitute roughly 3.1% of the sample.

In this chain, TRBV19 is recombined with TRBJ2-1, with TRBD2 matching 8 junction bases. The origin of this receptor is a man younger than 35 in good health and CMV-seropositive. What was sequenced was PBMCs. The DNA reads as follows: TGTGCCAGTAGTGGACTAGCTGTAGGCAATGAGCAGTTCTTC. Its coded protein is CASSGLAVGNEQFF.